One sample yielded the 9 T cell receptor beta chains listed below, sequenced in a study of blood T cell repertoires in COVID-19. Assay: immunoSEQ multiplex PCR; the TCRdb copy retains only in-frame clones and omits some. The top ten clones hold roughly 7.6% of a sample with about 210,000 clones, about 83% of them seen once. The sample consisted of peripheral blood. These TCRs come from a woman in her forties or fifties with active or convalescent COVID-19.

The CDR3 bases are TGTGCCACCAGCATGGTCGACAGAACATATGGCTACACCTTC. Its translation is CATSMVDRTYGYTF. The V call is TRBV2, the J call TRBJ1-2, with a weak D call TRBD1 (5 bases). Germline-derived CDR1 and CDR2 are SNHLY and FYNNEI. This CDR3 spans 14 amino acids. V was shortened by 10 bases and J by 5 bases, with 20 bases between the two germline ends.

The CDR3 protein is CASSDRGRREAFF. DNA for the CDR3: TGTGCCAGCAGTGACAGGGGGCGCCGGGAAGCTTTCTTT. The chain employs TRBV6-1 and TRBJ1-1, with TRBD1 matching over 8 bases. The CDR3 consists of 13 residues. Germline trimming cut 3 bases from V and 8 bases from J; bases unmatched to any gene: 5. CDR1 and CDR2 from the germline V gene are MNHNS and SASEGT.

V usage is TRBV6-6 and J usage is TRBJ1-3; D is ambiguous. This CDR3 has 14 amino acids. Trimming cost V 6 bases and J 0 bases, with 9 bases left between them. CDR1 MNHNY and CDR2 SVGAGI come from the germline V gene (reference sequence). CDR3 amino acids: CASSFGSSGNTIYF. The DNA for the CDR3 is TGTGCCAGCAGCTTTGGGAGCTCTGGAAACACCATATATTTT.

V is TRBV7-2 and J is TRBJ1-5; D may be TRBD1 (6 bases). V was clipped by 1 base and J by 7 bases, with 11 bases between them. Germline lookup yields CDR1 SGHTA and CDR2 FQGNSA. The CDR3 loop spans 14 amino acids. The CDR3 coding sequence is TGTGCCAGCAGCTTAGTGACAGGCCCGCAGCCCCAGCATTTT. Protein product: CASSLVTGPQPQHF.

J is TRBJ1-1 and V is TRBV14; the D is unclear. The CDR3 is made up of 13 amino acids. CDR1 and CDR2 (germline): SGHDN, FVKESK. V lost 4 bases and J 1 base, leaving 7 bases between the germline ends. The chain's CDR3 is CASSPLGNTEAFF. The CDR3 DNA sequence: TGTGCCAGCAGCCCCCTAGGGAACACTGAAGCTTTCTTT.

The gene calls are TRBV5-6 and TRBJ2-5, with D uncertain. The CDR3 runs to 15 residues. V was trimmed by 2 bases and J by 1 base, leaving 12 bases between them. Germline values: CDR1 SGHDT, CDR2 YYEEEE. CDR3 coding DNA: TGTGCCAGCAGCTTAGAGGCCGCTATCCAAGAGACCCAGTACTTC. Protein product: CASSLEAAIQETQYF. Based on the CDR3 plus reference TRBV5-6 and TRBJ2-5, the full variable domain is DAGVTQSPTHLIKTRGQQVTLRCSPKSGHDTVSWYQQALGQGPQFIFQYYEEEERQRGNFPDRFSGHQFPNYSSELNVNALLLGDSALYLCASSLEAAIQETQYFGPGTRLLVL.

This rearrangement joins TRBV11-2 to TRBJ2-4; D is perhaps TRBD1 (6 bases). The V gene lost 5 bases and the J gene lost 1 base, with 21 bases spanning the gap. CDR3 length: 18 amino acids. CDR1 is SGHAT, CDR2 FQNNGV, per germline. The DNA for the CDR3 is TGTGCCAGCAGCCAACCCAAGGCAGGGGAATCGGCCAAAAACATTCAGTACTTC. Encoded protein: CASSQPKAGESAKNIQYF.

The genes are TRBV29-1 and TRBJ1-5; TRBD1 matches 8 bases. CDR1 is SQVTM, CDR2 ANQGSEA, per germline. CDR3 size: 14 residues. The V and J ends lost 4 bases and 0 bases, in that order; junction bases with no gene match: 2. The DNA for the CDR3 is TGCAGCGTTGGGGGGACAGGTAGCAATCAGCCCCAGCATTTT. Its translation is CSVGGTGSNQPQHF.

CDR3 region: CASSDRGSHGYTF. CDR3 nucleotide sequence: TGTGCCAGCTCGGACAGGGGGTCCCATGGCTACACCTTC. The rearrangement links TRBV19 to TRBJ1-2; TRBD1 aligns across 10 bases. The V gene end was trimmed by 9 bases and the J gene end by 6 bases; junction bases not matched to a gene: 7. CDR1 is LNHDA and CDR2 is SQIVND in the germline V gene (reference sequence). The CDR3 is 13 amino acids. Full variable domain (rest looked up from reference TRBV19 and TRBJ1-2): DGGITQSPKYLFRKEGQNVTLSCEQNLNHDAMYWYRQDPGQGLRLIYYSQIVNDFQKGDIAEGYSVSREKKESFPLTVTSAQKNPTAFYLCASSDRGSHGYTFGSGTRLTVV.